This T cell receptor (beta chain) was sequenced for a study of blood T cell repertoires in COVID-19. The overall study: T cells, B-cell-depleted T cells, or PBMCs provided the cDNA or gDNA that served as material.

V lost 9 bases and J 0 bases, leaving 9 bases between the germline ends. CDR3 size: 13 residues. CDR1 and CDR2 (germline): MNHEY, SMNVEV (reference sequence). This clone was found once. In the original analysis: Quantification of nucleated cells was approximated via reference gene primer amplification. Assay used: immunoSEQ multiplex PCR; TCRdb lists only in-frame clones, some missing. V, J and clone size were drawn from that table, and D and trimming were deduced from the DNA. The sample shows about 210,000 clones, about 86% of them seen only once. Input material: peripheral blood. This TCR was recovered from a man in his late teens or twenties with active or convalescent COVID-19. The rearrangement links TRBV27 to TRBJ1-5, with D perhaps TRBD1 (5 bases). CDR3 DNA: TGTGCCAGTTCACAGGATAGCAATCAGCCCCAGCATTTT. Translated: CASSQDSNQPQHF.